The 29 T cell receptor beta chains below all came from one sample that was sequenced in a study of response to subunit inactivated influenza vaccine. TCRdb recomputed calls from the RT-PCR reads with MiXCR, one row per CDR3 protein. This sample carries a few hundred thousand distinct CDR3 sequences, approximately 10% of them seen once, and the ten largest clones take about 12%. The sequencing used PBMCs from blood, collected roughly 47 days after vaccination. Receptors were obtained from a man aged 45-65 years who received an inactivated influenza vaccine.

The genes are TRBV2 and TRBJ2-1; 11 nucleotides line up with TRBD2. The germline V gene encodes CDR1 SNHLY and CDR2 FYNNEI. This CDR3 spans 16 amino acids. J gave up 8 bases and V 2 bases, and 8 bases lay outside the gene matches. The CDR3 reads CASSELLAGGSYEQFF. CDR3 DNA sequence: TGTGCCAGCAGTGAACTCCTAGCGGGGGGTTCCTATGAGCAGTTCTTC. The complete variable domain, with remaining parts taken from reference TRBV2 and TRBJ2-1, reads EPEVTQTPSHQVTQMGQEVILRCVPISNHLYFYWYRQILGQKVEFLVSFYNNEISEKSEIFDDQFSVERPDGSNFTLKIRSTKLEDSAMYFCASSELLAGGSYEQFFGPGTRLTVL.

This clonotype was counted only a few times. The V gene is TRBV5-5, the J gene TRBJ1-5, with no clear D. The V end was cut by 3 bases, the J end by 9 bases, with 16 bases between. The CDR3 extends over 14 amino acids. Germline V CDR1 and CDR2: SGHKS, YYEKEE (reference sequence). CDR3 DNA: TGTGCCAGCAGCTCACGGTACGAATCAGGGCCCCAGCATTTT. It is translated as CASSSRYESGPQHF.

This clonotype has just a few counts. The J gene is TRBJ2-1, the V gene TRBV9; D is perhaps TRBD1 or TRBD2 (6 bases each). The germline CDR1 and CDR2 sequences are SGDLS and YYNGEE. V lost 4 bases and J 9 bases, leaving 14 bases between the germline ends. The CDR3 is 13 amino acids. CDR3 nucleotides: TGTGCCAGCAGCCGAGGGGGGCAGGGTGAGCAGTTCTTC. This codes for CASSRGGQGEQFF.

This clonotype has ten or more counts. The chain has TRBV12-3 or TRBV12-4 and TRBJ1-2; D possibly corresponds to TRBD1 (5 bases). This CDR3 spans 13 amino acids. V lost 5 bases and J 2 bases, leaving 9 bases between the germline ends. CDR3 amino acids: CASSPQGNYGYTF. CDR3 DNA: TGTGCCAGCAGTCCTCAGGGAAACTATGGCTACACCTTC.

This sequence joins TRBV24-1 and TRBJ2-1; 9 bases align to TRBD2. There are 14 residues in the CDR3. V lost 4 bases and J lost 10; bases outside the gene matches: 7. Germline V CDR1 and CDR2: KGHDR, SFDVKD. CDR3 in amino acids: CATSEAGGPGEQFF. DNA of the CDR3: TGTGCCACCAGTGAGGCGGGGGGGCCGGGGGAGCAGTTCTTC.

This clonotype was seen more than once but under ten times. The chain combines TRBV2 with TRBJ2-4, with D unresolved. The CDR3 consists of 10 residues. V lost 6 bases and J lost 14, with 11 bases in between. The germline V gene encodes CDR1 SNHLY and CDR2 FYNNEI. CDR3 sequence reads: CASRDGDKYF. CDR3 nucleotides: TGTGCCAGCAGGGACGGAGACAAGTACTTC. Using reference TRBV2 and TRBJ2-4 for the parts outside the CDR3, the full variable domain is EPEVTQTPSHQVTQMGQEVILRCVPISNHLYFYWYRQILGQKVEFLVSFYNNEISEKSEIFDDQFSVERPDGSNFTLKIRSTKLEDSAMYFCASRDGDKYFGAGTRLSVL.

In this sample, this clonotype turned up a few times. The CDR3 is CASSLGAGMSNQPQHF. CDR3 bases: TGTGCCAGCAGCTTAGGGGCTGGGATGAGCAATCAGCCCCAGCATTTT. J is TRBJ1-5 and V is TRBV11-2; D gene ambiguous. V was trimmed by 1 base and J by 1 base, leaving 11 bases between them. CDR1 and CDR2 (germline): SGHAT, FQNNGV. This CDR3 is 16 amino acids long.

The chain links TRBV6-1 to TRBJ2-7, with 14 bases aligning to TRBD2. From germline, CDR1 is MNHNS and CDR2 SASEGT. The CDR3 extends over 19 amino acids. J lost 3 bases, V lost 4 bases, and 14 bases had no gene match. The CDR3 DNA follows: TGTGCCAGCAGTGGACCGGGACTAGCGGGAGATCCACACTTCTACGAGCAGTACTTC. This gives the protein CASSGPGLAGDPHFYEQYF.

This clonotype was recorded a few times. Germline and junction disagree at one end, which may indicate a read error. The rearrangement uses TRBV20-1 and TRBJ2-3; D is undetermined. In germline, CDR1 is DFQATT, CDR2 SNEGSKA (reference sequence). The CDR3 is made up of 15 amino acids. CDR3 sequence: CCAETATGSTDTQYF. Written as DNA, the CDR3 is TGCTGTGCAGAGACGGCTACCGGGAGCACAGATACGCAGTATTTT.

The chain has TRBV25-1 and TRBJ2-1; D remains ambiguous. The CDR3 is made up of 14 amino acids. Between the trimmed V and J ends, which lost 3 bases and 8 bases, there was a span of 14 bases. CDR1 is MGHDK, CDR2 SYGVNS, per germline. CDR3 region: CASSDVWGDDEQFF. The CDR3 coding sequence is TGTGCCAGCAGTGACGTATGGGGTGACGATGAGCAGTTCTTC.

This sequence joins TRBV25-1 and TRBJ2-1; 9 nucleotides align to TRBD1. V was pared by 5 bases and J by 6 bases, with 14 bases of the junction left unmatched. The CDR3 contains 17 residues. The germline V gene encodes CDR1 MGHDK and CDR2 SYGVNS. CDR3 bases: TGTGCCAGCAGTCCAGGACCGGGACAGGGATCGAGCAATGAGCAGTTCTTC. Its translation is CASSPGPGQGSSNEQFF.

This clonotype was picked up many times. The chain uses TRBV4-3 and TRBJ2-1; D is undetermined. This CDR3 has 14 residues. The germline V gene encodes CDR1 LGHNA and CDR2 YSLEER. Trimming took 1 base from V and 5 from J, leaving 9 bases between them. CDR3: CASSQAFMDNEQFF. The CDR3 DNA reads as TGCGCCAGCAGCCAAGCTTTTATGGACAATGAGCAGTTCTTC.

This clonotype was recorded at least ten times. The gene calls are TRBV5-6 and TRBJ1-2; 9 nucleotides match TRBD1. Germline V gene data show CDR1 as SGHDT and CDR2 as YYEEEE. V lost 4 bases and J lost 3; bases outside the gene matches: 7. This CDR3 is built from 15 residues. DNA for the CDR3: TGTGCCAGCAGCACACTCACAGGGGGCGACTATGGCTACACCTTC. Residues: CASSTLTGGDYGYTF.

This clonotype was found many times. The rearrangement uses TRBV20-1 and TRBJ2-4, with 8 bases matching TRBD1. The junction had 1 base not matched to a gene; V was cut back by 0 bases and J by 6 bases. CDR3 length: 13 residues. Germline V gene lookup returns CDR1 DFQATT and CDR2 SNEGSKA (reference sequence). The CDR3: CSAREGTGNIQYF. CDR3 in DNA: TGCAGTGCTAGAGAAGGGACAGGAAACATTCAGTACTTC.

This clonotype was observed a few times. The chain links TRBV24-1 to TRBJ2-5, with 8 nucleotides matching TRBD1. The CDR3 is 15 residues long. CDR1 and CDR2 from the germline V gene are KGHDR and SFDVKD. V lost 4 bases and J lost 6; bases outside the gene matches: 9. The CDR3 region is CATSDPGTGTKTQYF. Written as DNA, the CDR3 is TGTGCCACCAGTGACCCCGGGACAGGAACTAAGACCCAGTACTTC.

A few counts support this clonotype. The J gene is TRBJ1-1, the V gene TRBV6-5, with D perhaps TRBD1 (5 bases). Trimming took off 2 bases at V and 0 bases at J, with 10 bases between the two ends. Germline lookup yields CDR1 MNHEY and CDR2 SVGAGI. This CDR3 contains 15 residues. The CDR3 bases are TGTGCCAGCAGTTACGCCCGACAGTTGAACACTGAAGCTTTCTTT. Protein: CASSYARQLNTEAFF.

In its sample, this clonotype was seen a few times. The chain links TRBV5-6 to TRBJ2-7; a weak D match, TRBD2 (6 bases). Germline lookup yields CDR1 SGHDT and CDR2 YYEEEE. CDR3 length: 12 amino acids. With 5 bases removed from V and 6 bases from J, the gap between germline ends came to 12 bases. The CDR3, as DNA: TGTGCCAGCAGTCCCCACGGGGGCGAGCAGTACTTC. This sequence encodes CASSPHGGEQYF.

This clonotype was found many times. CDR3 nucleotide sequence: TGTGCCAGCAGCTTAGGGTTCGAAAATGAGCAGTTCTTC. It is translated as CASSLGFENEQFF. The chain links TRBV7-9 to TRBJ2-1, with no clear D. The CDR3 runs to 13 residues. V was trimmed by 1 base and J by 7 bases, leaving 8 bases between them. Germline-derived CDR1 and CDR2 are SEHNR and FQNEAQ (reference sequence).

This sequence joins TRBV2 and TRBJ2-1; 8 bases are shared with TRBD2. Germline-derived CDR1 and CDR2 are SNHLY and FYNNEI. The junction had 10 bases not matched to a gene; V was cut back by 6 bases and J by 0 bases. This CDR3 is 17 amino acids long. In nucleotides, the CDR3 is TGTGCCAGCAGCGCCCCCGAGAGCGGGAGCTCCTACAATGAGCAGTTCTTC. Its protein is CASSAPESGSSYNEQFF.

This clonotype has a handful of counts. The CDR3 coding sequence is TGCAGCGTCCAAGAGTGGGAAAGTATAGATACGCAGTATTTT. Translated, it gives CSVQEWESIDTQYF. The chain employs TRBV29-1 and TRBJ2-3; D gene uncertain. The CDR3 runs to 14 residues. V was cut by 6 bases and J by 5 bases, with 18 bases left in between. Germline CDR1 reads SQVTM; CDR2 reads ANQGSEA.

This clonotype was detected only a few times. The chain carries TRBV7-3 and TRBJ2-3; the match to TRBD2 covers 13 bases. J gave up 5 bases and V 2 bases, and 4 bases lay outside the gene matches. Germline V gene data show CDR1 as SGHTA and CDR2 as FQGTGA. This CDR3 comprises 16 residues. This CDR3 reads CASSLGTSGMIDTQYF. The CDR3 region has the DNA TGTGCCAGCAGCTTAGGGACTAGCGGGATGATAGATACGCAGTATTTT.

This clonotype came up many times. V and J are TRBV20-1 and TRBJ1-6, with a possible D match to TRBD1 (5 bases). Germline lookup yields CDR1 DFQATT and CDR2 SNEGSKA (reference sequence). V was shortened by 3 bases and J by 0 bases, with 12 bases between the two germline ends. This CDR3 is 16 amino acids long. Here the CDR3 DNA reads TGCAGTGCTAGGCCACGGGGCATCTCCTATAATTCACCCCTCCACTTT. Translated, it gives CSARPRGISYNSPLHF.

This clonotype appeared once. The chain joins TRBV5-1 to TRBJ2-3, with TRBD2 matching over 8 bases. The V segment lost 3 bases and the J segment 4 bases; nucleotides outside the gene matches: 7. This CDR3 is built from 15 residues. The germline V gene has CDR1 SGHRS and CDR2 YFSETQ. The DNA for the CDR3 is TGCGCCAGCAGCTGGACGGGGGGGAGCCCAGATACGCAGTATTTT. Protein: CASSWTGGSPDTQYF.

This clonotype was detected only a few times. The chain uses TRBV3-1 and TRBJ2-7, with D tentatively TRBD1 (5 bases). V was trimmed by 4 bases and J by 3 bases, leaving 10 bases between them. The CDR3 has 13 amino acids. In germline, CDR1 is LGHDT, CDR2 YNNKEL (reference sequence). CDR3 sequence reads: CASSRQPSYEQYF. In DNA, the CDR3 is TGTGCCAGCAGCCGACAGCCGAGCTACGAGCAGTACTTC.

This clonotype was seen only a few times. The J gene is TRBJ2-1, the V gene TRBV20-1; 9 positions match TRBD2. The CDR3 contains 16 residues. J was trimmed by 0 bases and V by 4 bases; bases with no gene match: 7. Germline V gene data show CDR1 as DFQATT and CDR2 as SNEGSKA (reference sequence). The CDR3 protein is CSAIVGGRGSYNEQFF. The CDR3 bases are TGCAGTGCTATAGTGGGCGGGAGGGGCTCCTACAATGAGCAGTTCTTC.

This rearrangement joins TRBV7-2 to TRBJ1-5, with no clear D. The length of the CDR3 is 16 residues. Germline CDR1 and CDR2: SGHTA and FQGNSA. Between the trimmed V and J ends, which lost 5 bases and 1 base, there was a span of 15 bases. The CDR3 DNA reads TGTGCCAGCAGCCCCTCGGGCGTTGGGAGCAATCAGCCCCAGCATTTT. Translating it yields CASSPSGVGSNQPQHF.

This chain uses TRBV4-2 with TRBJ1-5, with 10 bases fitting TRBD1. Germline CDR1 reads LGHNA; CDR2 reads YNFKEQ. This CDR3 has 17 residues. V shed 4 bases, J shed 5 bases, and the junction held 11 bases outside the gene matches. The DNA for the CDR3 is TGTGCCAGCAGCCCTGACAGGGGGCAGGAAAGGTATCAGCCCCAGCATTTT. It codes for CASSPDRGQERYQPQHF.

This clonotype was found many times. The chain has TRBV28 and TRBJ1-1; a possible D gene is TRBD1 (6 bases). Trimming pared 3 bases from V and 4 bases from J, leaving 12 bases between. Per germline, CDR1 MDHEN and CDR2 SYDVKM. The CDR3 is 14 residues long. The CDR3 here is CASSFGGAGTEAFF. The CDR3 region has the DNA TGTGCCAGCAGTTTTGGGGGGGCAGGCACTGAAGCTTTCTTT.

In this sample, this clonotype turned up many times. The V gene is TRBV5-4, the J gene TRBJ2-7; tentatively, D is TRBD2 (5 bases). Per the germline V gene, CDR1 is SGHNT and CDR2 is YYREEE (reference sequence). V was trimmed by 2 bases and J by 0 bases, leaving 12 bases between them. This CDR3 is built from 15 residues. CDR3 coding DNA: TGTGCCAGCAGCTTCGACTATCTGAGCTCCTACGAGCAGTACTTC. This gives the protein CASSFDYLSSYEQYF.